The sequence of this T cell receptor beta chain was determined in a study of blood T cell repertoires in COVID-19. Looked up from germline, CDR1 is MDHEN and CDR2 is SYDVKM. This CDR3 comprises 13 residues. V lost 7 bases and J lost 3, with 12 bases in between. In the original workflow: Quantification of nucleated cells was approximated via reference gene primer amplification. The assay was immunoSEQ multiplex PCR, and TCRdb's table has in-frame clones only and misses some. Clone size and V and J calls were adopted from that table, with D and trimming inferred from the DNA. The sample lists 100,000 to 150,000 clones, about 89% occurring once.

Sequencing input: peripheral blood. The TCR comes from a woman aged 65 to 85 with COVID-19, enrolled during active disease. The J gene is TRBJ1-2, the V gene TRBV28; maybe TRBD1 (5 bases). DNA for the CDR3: TGTGCCAGCAAGTCCGGGGGGGACTATGGCTACACCTTC. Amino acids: CASKSGGDYGYTF.